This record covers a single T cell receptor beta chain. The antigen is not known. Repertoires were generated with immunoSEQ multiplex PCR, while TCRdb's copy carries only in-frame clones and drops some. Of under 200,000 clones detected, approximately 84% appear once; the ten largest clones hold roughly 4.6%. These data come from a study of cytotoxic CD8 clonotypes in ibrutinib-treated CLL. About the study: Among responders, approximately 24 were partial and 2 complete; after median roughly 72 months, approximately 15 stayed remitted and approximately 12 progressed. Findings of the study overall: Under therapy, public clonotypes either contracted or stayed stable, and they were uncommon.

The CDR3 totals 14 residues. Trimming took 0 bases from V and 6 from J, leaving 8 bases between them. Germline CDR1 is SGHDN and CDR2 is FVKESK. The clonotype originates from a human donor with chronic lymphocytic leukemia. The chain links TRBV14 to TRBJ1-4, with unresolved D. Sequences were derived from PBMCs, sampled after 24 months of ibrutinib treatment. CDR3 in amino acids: CASSQDSRDEKLFF. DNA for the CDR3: TGTGCCAGCAGCCAAGACAGTCGGGATGAAAAACTGTTTTTT.